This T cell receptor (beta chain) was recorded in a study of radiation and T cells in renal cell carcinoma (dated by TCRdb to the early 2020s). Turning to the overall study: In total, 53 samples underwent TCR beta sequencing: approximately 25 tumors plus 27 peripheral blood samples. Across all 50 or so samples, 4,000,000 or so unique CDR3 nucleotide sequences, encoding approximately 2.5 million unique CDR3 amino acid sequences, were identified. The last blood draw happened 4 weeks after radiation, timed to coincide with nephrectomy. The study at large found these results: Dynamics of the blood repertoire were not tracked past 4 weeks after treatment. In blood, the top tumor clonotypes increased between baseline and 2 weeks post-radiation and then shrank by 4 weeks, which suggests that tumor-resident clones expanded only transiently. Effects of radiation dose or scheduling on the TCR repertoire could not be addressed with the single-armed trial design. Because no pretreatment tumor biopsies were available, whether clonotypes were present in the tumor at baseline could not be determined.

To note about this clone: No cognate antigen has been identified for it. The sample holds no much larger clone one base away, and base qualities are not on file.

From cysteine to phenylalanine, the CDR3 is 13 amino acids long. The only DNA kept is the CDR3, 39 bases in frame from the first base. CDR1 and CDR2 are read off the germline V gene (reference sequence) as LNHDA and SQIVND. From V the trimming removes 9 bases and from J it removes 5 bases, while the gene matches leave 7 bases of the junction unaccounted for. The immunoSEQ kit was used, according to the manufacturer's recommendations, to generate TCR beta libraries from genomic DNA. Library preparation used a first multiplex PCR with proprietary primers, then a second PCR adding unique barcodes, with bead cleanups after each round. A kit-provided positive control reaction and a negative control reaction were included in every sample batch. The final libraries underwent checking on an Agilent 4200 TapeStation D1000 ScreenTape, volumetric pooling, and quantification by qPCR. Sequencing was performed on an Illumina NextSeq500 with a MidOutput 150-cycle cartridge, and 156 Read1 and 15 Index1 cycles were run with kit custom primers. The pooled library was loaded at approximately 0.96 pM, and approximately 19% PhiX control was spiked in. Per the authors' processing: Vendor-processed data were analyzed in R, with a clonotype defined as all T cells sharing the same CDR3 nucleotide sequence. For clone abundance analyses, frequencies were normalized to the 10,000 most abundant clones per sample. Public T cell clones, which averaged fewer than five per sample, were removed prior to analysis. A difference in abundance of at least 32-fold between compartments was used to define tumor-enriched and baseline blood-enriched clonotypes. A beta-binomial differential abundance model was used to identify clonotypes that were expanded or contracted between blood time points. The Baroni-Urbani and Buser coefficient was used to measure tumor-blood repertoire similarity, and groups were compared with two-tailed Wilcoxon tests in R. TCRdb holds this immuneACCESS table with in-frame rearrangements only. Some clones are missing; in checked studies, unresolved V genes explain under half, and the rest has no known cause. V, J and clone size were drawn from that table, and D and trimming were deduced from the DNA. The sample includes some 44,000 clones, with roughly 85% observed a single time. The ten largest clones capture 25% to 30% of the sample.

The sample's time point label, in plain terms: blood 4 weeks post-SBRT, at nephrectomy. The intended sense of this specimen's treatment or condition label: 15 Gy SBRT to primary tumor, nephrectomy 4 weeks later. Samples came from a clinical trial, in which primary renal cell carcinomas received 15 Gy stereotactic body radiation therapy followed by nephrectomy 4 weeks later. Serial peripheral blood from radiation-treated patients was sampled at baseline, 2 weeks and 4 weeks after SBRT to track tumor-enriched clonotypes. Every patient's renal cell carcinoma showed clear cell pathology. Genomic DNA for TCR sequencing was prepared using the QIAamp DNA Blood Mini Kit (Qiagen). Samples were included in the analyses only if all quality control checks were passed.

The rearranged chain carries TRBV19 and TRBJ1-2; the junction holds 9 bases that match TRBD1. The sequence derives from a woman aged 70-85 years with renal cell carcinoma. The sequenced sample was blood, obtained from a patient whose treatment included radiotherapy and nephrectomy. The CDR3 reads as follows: CASRGQGVYGYTF. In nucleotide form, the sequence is TGTGCCAGCCGGGGACAGGGTGTATATGGCTACACCTTC.